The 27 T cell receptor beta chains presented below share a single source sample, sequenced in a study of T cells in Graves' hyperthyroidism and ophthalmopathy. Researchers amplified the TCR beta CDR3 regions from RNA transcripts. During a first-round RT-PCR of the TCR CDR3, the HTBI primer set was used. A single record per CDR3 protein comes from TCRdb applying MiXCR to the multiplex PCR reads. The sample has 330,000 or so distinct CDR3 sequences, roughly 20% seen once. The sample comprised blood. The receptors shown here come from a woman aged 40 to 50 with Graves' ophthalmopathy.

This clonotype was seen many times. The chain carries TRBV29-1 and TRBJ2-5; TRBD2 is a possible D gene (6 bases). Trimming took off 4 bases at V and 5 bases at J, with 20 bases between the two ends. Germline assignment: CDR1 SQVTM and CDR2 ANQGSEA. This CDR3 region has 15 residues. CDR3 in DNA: TGCAGCGTTGGCATGTCGGCGGGAATGTATGAGACCCAGTACTTC. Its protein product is CSVGMSAGMYETQYF.

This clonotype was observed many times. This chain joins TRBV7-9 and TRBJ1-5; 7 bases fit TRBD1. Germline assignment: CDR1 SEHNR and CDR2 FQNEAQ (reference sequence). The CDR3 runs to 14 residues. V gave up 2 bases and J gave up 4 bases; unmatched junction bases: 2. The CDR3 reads CASSLTGANQPQHF. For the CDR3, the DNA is TGTGCCAGCAGCTTAACAGGGGCAAATCAGCCCCAGCATTTT.

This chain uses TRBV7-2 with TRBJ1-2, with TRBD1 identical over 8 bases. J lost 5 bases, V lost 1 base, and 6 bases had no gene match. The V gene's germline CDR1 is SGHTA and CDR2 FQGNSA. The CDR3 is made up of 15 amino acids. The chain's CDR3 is CASSLVSRGLYGYTF. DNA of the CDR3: TGTGCCAGCAGCTTAGTCTCCAGGGGGCTATATGGCTACACCTTC.

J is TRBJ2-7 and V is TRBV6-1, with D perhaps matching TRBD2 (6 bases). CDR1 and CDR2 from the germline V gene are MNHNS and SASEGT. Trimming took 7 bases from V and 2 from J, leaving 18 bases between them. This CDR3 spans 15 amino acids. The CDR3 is CASKARGRYTYEQYF. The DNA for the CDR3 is TGTGCCAGCAAGGCTCGGGGGAGGTACACCTACGAGCAGTACTTC.

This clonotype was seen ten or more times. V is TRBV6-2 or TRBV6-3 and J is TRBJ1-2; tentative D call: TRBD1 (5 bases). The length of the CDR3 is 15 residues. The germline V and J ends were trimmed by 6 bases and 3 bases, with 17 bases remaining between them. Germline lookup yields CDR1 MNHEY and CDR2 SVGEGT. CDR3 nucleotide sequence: TGTGCCAGCAGCGCCCTCCAGGGACGGGACTATGGCTACACCTTC. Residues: CASSALQGRDYGYTF.

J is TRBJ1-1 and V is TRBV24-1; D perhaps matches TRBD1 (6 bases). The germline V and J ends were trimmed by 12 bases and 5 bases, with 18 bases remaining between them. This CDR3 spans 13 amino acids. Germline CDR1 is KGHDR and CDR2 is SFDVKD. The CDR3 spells CAASSGAGTEAFF. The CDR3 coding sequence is TGTGCCGCGAGCTCGGGGGCAGGAACTGAAGCTTTCTTT.

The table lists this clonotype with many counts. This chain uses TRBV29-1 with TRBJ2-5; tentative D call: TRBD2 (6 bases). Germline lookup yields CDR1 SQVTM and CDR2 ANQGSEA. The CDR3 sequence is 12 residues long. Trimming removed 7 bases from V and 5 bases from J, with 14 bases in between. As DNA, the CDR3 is TGCAGCGGACGGGAGTCGGGGGAGACCCAGTACTTC. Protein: CSGRESGETQYF.

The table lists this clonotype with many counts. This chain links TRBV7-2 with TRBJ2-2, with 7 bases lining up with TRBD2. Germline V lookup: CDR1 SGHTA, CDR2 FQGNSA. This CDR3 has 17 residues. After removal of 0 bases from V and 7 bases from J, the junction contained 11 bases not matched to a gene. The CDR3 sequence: CASSLAASGGAGGELFF. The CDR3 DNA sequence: TGTGCCAGCAGCTTAGCGGCTAGCGGAGGGGCCGGCGGGGAGCTGTTTTTT. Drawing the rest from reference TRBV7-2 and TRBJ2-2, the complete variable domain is GAGVSQSPSNKVTEKGKDVELRCDPISGHTALYWYRQSLGQGLEFLIYFQGNSAPDKSGLPSDRFSAERTGGSVSTLTIQRTQQEDSAVYLCASSLAASGGAGGELFFGEGSRLTVL.

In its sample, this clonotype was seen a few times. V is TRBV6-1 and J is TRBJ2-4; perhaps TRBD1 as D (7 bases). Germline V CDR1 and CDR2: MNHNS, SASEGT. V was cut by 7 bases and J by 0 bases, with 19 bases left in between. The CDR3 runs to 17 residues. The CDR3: CASTGGGTALAKNIQYF. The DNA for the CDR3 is TGTGCCAGCACTGGAGGGGGGACAGCTCTAGCCAAAAACATTCAGTACTTC.

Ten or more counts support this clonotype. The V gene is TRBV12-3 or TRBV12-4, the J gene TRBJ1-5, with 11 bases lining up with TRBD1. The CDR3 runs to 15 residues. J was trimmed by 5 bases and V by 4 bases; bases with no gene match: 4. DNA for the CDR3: TGTGCCAGCAGTTCTTGGACAGGGGGCGATCAGCCCCAGCATTTT. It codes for CASSSWTGGDQPQHF.

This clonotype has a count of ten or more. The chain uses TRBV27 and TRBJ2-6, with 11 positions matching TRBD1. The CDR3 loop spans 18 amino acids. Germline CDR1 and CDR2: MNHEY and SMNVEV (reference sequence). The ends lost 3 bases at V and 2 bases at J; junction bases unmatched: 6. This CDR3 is CASSFRGQGVTGANVLTF. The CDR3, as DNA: TGTGCCAGCAGTTTCAGGGGACAGGGGGTTACTGGGGCCAACGTCCTGACTTTC. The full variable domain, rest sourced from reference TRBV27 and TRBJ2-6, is EAQVTQNPRYLITVTGKKLTVTCSQNMNHEYMSWYRQDPGLGLRQIYYSMNVEVTDKGDVPEGYKVSRKEKRNFPLILESPSPNQTSLYFCASSFRGQGVTGANVLTFGAGSRLTVL.

CDR3 bases: TGTGCCAGCAGTGCCTCCTGGACTAACTATGGCTACACCTTC. Protein product: CASSASWTNYGYTF. V and J are TRBV6-1 and TRBJ1-2; D is unclear. The CDR3 contains 14 residues. V dropped 4 bases and J dropped 0 bases, with 9 bases sitting between them. Germline CDR1 reads MNHNS; CDR2 reads SASEGT.

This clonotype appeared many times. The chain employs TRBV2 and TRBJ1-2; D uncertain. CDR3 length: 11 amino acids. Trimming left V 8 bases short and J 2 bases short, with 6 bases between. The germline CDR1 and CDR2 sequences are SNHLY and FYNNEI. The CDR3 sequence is CASGRNYGYTF. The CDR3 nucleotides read TGTGCCAGCGGTCGAAACTATGGCTACACCTTC.

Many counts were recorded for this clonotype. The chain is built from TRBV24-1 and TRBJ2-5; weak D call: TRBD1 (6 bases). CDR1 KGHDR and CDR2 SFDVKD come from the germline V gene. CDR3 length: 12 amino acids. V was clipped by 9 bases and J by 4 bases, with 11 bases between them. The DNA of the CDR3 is TGTGCCACCTCCGGGACAACAGAGACCCAGTACTTC. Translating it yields CATSGTTETQYF.

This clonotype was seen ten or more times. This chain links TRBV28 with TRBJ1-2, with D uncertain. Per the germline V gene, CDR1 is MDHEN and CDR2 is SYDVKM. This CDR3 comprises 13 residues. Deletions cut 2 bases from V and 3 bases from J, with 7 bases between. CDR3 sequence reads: CASSLKEYYGYTF. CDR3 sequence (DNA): TGTGCCAGCAGTTTAAAGGAATACTATGGCTACACCTTC.

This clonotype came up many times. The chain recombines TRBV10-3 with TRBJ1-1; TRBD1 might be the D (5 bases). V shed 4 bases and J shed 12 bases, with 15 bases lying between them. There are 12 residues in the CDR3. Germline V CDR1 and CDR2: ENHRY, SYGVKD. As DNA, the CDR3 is TGTGCCATCAGTGCCAGGGCATCAACGACTTTCTTT. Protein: CAISARASTTFF.

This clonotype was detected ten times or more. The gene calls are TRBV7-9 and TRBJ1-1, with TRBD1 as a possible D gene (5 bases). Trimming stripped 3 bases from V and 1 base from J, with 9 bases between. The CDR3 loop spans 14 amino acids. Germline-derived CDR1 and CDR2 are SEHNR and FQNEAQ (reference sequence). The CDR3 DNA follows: TGTGCCAGCAGCTTTGGGGGAAAGAACACTGAAGCTTTCTTT. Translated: CASSFGGKNTEAFF.

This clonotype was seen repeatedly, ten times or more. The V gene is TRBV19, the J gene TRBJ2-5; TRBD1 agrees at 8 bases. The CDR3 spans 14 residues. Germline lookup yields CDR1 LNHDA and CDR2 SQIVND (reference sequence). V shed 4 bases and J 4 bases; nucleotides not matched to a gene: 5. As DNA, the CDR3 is TGTGCCAGTAGTAGACAGGGGAGGCTAGAGACCCAGTACTTC. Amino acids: CASSRQGRLETQYF.

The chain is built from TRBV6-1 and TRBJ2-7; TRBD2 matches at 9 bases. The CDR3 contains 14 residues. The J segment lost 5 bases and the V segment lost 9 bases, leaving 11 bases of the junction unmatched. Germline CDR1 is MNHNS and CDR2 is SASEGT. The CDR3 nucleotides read TGTGCCAGTGCTGTAGCGGGAGATTCGGACGAGCAGTACTTC. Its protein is CASAVAGDSDEQYF.

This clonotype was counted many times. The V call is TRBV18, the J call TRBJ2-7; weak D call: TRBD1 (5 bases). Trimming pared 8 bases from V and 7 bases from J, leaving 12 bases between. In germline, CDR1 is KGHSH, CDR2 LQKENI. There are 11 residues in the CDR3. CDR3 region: CASSPGYEQYF. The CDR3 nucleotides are TGTGCCAGCAGTCCAGGGTATGAGCAGTACTTC. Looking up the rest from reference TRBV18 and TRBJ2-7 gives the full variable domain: NAGVMQNPRHLVRRRGQEARLRCSPMKGHSHVYWYRQLPEEGLKFMVYLQKENIIDESGMPKERFSAEFPKEGPSILRIQQVVRGDSAAYFCASSPGYEQYFGPGTRLTVT.

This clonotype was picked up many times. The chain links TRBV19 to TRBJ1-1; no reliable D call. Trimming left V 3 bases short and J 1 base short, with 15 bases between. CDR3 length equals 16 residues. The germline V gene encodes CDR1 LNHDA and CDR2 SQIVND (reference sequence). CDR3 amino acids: CASSMPYSGKNTEAFF. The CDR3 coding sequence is TGTGCCAGTAGTATGCCCTATTCCGGGAAGAACACTGAAGCTTTCTTT.

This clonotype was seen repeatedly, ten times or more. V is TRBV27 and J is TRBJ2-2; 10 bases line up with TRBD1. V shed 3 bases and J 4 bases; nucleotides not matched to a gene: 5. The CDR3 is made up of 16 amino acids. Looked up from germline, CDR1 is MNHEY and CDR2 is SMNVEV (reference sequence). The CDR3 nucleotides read TGTGCCAGCAGTTTTTCCGGGACAGGGGTCACCGGGGAGCTGTTTTTT. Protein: CASSFSGTGVTGELFF.

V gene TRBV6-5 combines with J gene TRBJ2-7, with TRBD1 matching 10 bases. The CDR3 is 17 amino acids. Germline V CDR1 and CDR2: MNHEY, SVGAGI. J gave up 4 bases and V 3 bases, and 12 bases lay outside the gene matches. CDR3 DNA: TGTGCCAGCAGTTATCACTCCGGGACAGGGGTCCGGTACGAGCAGTACTTC. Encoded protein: CASSYHSGTGVRYEQYF.

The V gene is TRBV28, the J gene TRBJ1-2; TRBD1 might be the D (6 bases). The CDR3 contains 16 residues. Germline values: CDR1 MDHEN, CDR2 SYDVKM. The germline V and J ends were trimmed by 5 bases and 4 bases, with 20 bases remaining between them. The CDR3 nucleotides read TGTGCCAGCAGTCCCACGTTGGGCAGGGGCCCCTATGGCTACACCTTC. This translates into CASSPTLGRGPYGYTF.

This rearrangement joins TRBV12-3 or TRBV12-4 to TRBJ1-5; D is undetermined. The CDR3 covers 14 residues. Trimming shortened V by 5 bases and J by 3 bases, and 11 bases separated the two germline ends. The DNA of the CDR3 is TGTGCCAGCAGTCGGACCGCTACCAATCAGCCCCAGCATTTT. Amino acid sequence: CASSRTATNQPQHF.

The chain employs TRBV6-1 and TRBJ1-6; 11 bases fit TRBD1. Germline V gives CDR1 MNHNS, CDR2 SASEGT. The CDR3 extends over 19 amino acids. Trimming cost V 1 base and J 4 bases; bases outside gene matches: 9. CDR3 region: CASSEEDRGLIGYNSPLHF. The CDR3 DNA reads TGTGCCAGCAGTGAAGAGGACAGGGGGCTGATAGGATATAATTCACCCCTCCACTTT.

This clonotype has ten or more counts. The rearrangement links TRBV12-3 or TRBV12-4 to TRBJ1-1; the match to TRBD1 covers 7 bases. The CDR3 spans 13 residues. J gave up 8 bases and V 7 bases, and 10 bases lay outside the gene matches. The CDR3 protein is CASKQQGNIEAFF. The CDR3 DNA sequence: TGTGCCAGCAAGCAACAGGGGAACATAGAAGCTTTCTTT.